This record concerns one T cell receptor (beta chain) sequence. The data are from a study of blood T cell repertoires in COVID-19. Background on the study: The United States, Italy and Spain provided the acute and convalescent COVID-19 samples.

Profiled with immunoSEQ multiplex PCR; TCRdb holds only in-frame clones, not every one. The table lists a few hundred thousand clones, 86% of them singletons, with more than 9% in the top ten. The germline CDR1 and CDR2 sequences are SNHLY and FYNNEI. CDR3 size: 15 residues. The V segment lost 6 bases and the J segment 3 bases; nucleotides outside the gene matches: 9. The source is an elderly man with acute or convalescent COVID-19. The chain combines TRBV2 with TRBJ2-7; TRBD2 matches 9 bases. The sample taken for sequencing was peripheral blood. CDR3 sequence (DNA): TGTGCCAGCAGCCCGGGACTAGCCCCGCGCTACGAGCAGTACTTC. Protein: CASSPGLAPRYEQYF.